This T cell receptor (beta chain) was captured by sequencing in a study of blood T cell repertoires in COVID-19. V lost 4 bases, J lost 1 base, and 12 bases stayed unmatched. The CDR3 runs 17 residues. The V gene's germline CDR1 is SGDLS and CDR2 YYNGEE. Original data processing: By means of reference gene primer amplification, nucleated cell counts were estimated. Using immunoSEQ multiplex PCR, the repertoire was profiled, and TCRdb retains in-frame clones only, with some absent. V, J and clone size were drawn from that table, and D and trimming were deduced from the DNA. The data show under 150,000 clones, with approximately 84% seen just once and around 3.5% held by the top ten.

The source material was peripheral blood. V usage is TRBV9 and J usage is TRBJ2-3, with 7 bases lining up with TRBD1. This TCR was recovered from a man aged 40-50 years with acute or convalescent COVID-19. CDR3 DNA: TGTGCCAGCAGCATACTCGGCCCCCAGGGGGGCACAGATACGCAGTATTTT. Translated: CASSILGPQGGTDTQYF.